This T cell receptor (beta chain) was documented in a study of T cell responses to AZD1222 COVID-19 vaccine. The CDR3 has 15 amino acids. Per the germline V gene, CDR1 is SGHTA and CDR2 is FQGNSA. V was cut by 4 bases and J by 9 bases, with 16 bases left in between. This table comes from immunoSEQ multiplex PCR, and its TCRdb copy is limited to in-frame clones, with some not included. This table has 150,000 to 200,000 clones, about 94% appearing once. This chain uses TRBV7-2 with TRBJ1-6, with D possibly TRBD1 on 5 matching bases. The receptor's source is an adult in good health. The starting material was peripheral blood, obtained on day 0 of AZD1222 vaccination. The CDR3 sequence is CASSSGTRRSSPLHF. CDR3 DNA: TGTGCCAGCAGCTCCGGGACCCGACGAAGTTCACCCCTCCACTTT.